Shown below are 24 T cell receptor beta chains from a single sample sequenced in a study of OX40 agonist ivuxolimab in advanced cancers. Sequencing was performed with immunoSEQ multiplex PCR; in TCRdb, only in-frame clones are kept and a portion is missing. The sample holds some 83,000 clones, about 90% seen once. Source: CD4+ or CD8+ T cells sorted from blood, taken in a trial of the OX40 agonist ivuxolimab. The receptors were sampled from an adult with an advanced solid tumor such as melanoma, head and neck, liver or kidney cancer.

This clone is a singleton in its sample. This rearrangement joins TRBV28 to TRBJ2-1; D unresolved. Trimming stripped 3 bases from V and 1 base from J, with 1 base between. Germline CDR1 is MDHEN and CDR2 is SYDVKM. The CDR3 consists of 12 residues. The CDR3 loop is CASSFSYNEQFF. CDR3 bases: TGTGCCAGCAGTTTTTCCTACAATGAGCAGTTCTTC.

The V and J genes are TRBV28 and TRBJ1-5; D unresolved. V was clipped by 6 bases and J by 9 bases, with 15 bases between them. Germline V gives CDR1 MDHEN, CDR2 SYDVKM. The CDR3 consists of 13 residues. In nucleotides, the CDR3 is TGTGCCAGCAGGAAAAACTTACTTCGGCCCCAGCATTTT. This encodes CASRKNLLRPQHF. The whole variable domain, filled in from reference TRBV28 and TRBJ1-5, reads DVKVTQSSRYLVKRTGEKVFLECVQDMDHENMFWYRQDPGLGLRLIYFSYDVKMKEKGDIPEGYSVSREKKERFSLILESASTNQTSMYLCASRKNLLRPQHFGDGTRLSIL.

This chain uses TRBV5-1 with TRBJ1-5; TRBD1 is a possible D gene (6 bases). Trimming pared 3 bases from V and 3 bases from J, leaving 13 bases between. Germline CDR1 SGHRS, CDR2 YFSETQ. The length of the CDR3 is 15 residues. As DNA, the CDR3 is TGCGCCAGCAGCTCAAACGGACAGCCCAATCAGCCCCAGCATTTT. As protein: CASSSNGQPNQPQHF.

The rearrangement uses TRBV21-1 and TRBJ1-4; TRBD1 was called by the table and not checked on the DNA. TRBV21-1 is shown as a pseudogene. The CDR3 length is 16 residues. CDR3 sequence: CASSKKERQRGEKLFF. The DNA for the CDR3 is TGTGCCAGCAGCAAAAAAGAAAGACAGCGTGGTGAAAAACTGTTTTTT.

CDR3 sequence: CASNQGYGLTEAFF. CDR3 bases: TGTGCCAGCAACCAGGGTTATGGGCTCACTGAAGCTTTCTTT. The rearrangement links TRBV27 to TRBJ1-1; D is perhaps TRBD1 (5 bases). The CDR3 length is 14 residues. V lost 7 bases and J 4 bases, leaving 16 bases between the germline ends. Germline CDR1 reads MNHEY; CDR2 reads SMNVEV (reference sequence).

A single count supports this clone. The V gene is TRBV9, the J gene TRBJ2-1; TRBD2 matches 9 bases. After removal of 4 bases from V and 4 bases from J, the junction contained 9 bases not matched to a gene. The CDR3 runs to 16 residues. Germline V gene lookup returns CDR1 SGDLS and CDR2 YYNGEE. The CDR3 is CASSPKSGRYYNEQFF. The DNA for the CDR3 is TGTGCCAGCAGCCCAAAGAGCGGGAGGTATTACAATGAGCAGTTCTTC.

The chain couples TRBV15 to TRBJ2-3; weak D call: TRBD2 (5 bases). In germline, CDR1 is LNHNV, CDR2 YYDKDF (reference sequence). There are 14 residues in the CDR3. V was shortened by 4 bases and J by 6 bases, with 14 bases between the two germline ends. The CDR3 DNA reads as TGTGCCACCAGCATTGACGACCGGAGGGATACGCAGTATTTT. Translated: CATSIDDRRDTQYF.

This clone was seen only once. V gene TRBV7-9 combines with J gene TRBJ1-5, with 7 bases matching TRBD1. Germline V gene lookup returns CDR1 SEHNR and CDR2 FQNEAQ (reference sequence). CDR3 length: 13 amino acids. The ends lost 5 bases at V and 5 bases at J; junction bases unmatched: 3. The CDR3 loop is CASSQGVDQPQHF. The CDR3 DNA reads TGTGCCAGCAGCCAGGGGGTCGATCAGCCCCAGCATTTT.

V usage is TRBV30 and J usage is TRBJ1-2; 9 positions agree with TRBD1. Germline CDR1 reads GTSNPN; CDR2 reads SVGIG (reference sequence). This CDR3 comprises 14 residues. Losses at the gene ends were 1 base for V and 6 bases for J; bases not matched to a gene: 6. The CDR3 is CAWSARTGVDGYTF. DNA of the CDR3: TGTGCCTGGAGTGCCCGGACAGGGGTGGATGGCTACACCTTC.

V gene TRBV6-5 combines with J gene TRBJ1-2, with D perhaps TRBD1 (6 bases). V was trimmed by 3 bases and J by 4 bases, leaving 12 bases between them. CDR3 length: 14 amino acids. CDR1 MNHEY and CDR2 SVGAGI come from the germline V gene. The CDR3 here is CASSYSRGAYGYTF. DNA of the CDR3: TGTGCCAGCAGTTATTCTCGGGGGGCCTATGGCTACACCTTC.

The chain joins TRBV4-1 to TRBJ1-2; D not resolved. The V gene lost 0 bases and the J gene lost 8 bases, with 10 bases spanning the gap. The CDR3 totals 13 residues. Germline assignment: CDR1 MGHRA and CDR2 YSYEKL. In DNA form, the CDR3 reads TGCGCCAGCAGCCAAGAGAGGGTGGGCGGCTACACCTTC. This encodes CASSQERVGGYTF.

The V gene is TRBV28, the J gene TRBJ1-5, with D perhaps matching TRBD1 (5 bases). This CDR3 is built from 15 residues. In germline, CDR1 is MDHEN, CDR2 SYDVKM. The V gene lost 10 bases and the J gene lost 3 bases, with 19 bases spanning the gap. The CDR3 DNA follows: TGTGCCACCCTGGGGGAATGGGTCCTCAATCAGCCCCAGCATTTT. Protein product: CATLGEWVLNQPQHF.

This rearrangement joins TRBV19 to TRBJ1-2, with 10 bases fitting TRBD1. There are 13 residues in the CDR3. Unmatched junction bases numbered 0, after V lost 5 bases and J lost 3 bases. CDR1 LNHDA and CDR2 SQIVND come from the germline V gene (reference sequence). CDR3 loop: CASSGTGDYGYTF. DNA of the CDR3: TGTGCCAGTAGTGGGACAGGGGACTATGGCTACACCTTC.

As concerns this clone: Other DNA sequences within the sample encode an identical CDR3. The chain couples TRBV9 to TRBJ2-3; tentatively, D is TRBD2 (5 bases). The CDR3 runs to 13 residues. CDR1 SGDLS and CDR2 YYNGEE come from the germline V gene. V was shortened by 0 bases and J by 3 bases, with 5 bases between the two germline ends. The CDR3 here is CASSVGGTDTQYF. The CDR3 DNA follows: TGTGCCAGCAGCGTAGGCGGGACAGATACGCAGTATTTT. The whole variable domain, remainder taken from reference TRBV9 and TRBJ2-3, is DSGVTQTPKHLITATGQRVTLRCSPRSGDLSVYWYQQSLDQGLQFLIQYYNGEERAKGNILERFSAQQFPDLHSELNLSSLELGDSALYFCASSVGGTDTQYFGPGTRLTVL.

The chain recombines TRBV11-2 with TRBJ2-2, with D unclear. V shed 5 bases and J shed 4 bases, with 8 bases lying between them. The CDR3 is 13 residues long. Germline V gene lookup returns CDR1 SGHAT and CDR2 FQNNGV. The CDR3: CASSPEATGELFF. The CDR3 region has the DNA TGTGCCAGCAGCCCTGAGGCCACCGGGGAGCTGTTTTTT.

CDR3 DNA: TGTGCCATCGATTCCCCGGGGGGGGAATATCAGCCCCAGCATTTT. It specifies CAIDSPGGEYQPQHF. V is TRBV6-6 and J is TRBJ1-5; D possibly corresponds to TRBD1 (5 bases). V lost 10 bases and J lost 5, with 21 bases in between. This CDR3 spans 15 amino acids. Germline V gives CDR1 MNHNY, CDR2 SVGAGI (reference sequence).

The chain has TRBV7-2 and TRBJ2-7; 11 nucleotides match TRBD2. Germline V CDR1 and CDR2: SGHTA, FQGNSA. After removal of 2 bases from V and 4 bases from J, the junction contained 7 bases not matched to a gene. This CDR3 comprises 16 residues. CDR3 nucleotide sequence: TGTGCCAGCAGCTTATTAAGTCTAGCGGGGGGTTACGAGCAGTACTTC. As protein: CASSLLSLAGGYEQYF.

This clone has only one observation. The V gene is TRBV6-1, the J gene TRBJ1-1; D not certain. V gave up 7 bases and J gave up 7 bases, with 10 bases separating them. CDR3 length: 11 amino acids. CDR1 and CDR2 from the germline V gene are MNHNS and SASEGT. The CDR3 DNA is TGTGCCAGCACAAAGAGGGATGAAGCTTTCTTT. It translates to CASTKRDEAFF.

The chain joins TRBV28 to TRBJ2-1; D is ambiguous. Germline CDR1 reads MDHEN; CDR2 reads SYDVKM. The CDR3 runs to 14 residues. Trimming stripped 7 bases from V and 6 bases from J, with 16 bases between. The CDR3 loop is CASNGDYVFNEQFF. Written as DNA, the CDR3 is TGTGCCAGCAACGGAGATTACGTGTTCAATGAGCAGTTCTTC.

The sample holds one count of this clone. J is TRBJ1-1 and V is TRBV5-4; 12 bases fit TRBD1. CDR3 size: 17 residues. Germline-derived CDR1 and CDR2 are SGHNT and YYREEE (reference sequence). Unmatched junction bases numbered 9, after V lost 3 bases and J lost 3 bases. The CDR3, as DNA: TGTGCCAGCAGCTCCGGGACAGGGGGCTTGTCGGACACTGAAGCTTTCTTT. Its protein is CASSSGTGGLSDTEAFF.

Only a few counts were recorded for this clone. CDR3 nucleotides: TGTGCCAGCACTAGAGATGACTCACCCCTCCACTTT. The encoded protein is CASTRDDSPLHF. The gene calls are TRBV2 and TRBJ1-6; D not resolved. Germline assignment: CDR1 SNHLY and CDR2 FYNNEI. With 7 bases removed from V and 10 bases from J, the gap between germline ends came to 11 bases. The CDR3 runs to 12 residues.

The chain recombines TRBV28 with TRBJ1-3; no definite D call. Germline V gives CDR1 MDHEN, CDR2 SYDVKM. V was clipped by 2 bases and J by 3 bases, with 8 bases between them. The CDR3 spans 14 residues. CDR3 in amino acids: CASSLALGGNTIYF. The CDR3 DNA is TGTGCCAGCAGTTTAGCCTTGGGTGGAAACACCATATATTTT.

The chain joins TRBV30 to TRBJ2-1; TRBD1 or TRBD2 may be the D gene (5 bases each). Trimming cost V 2 bases and J 4 bases, with 15 bases left between them. Germline V gene data show CDR1 as GTSNPN and CDR2 as SVGIG (reference sequence). CDR3 length: 15 residues. The CDR3 loop reads CAWSSMGDHYNEQFF. Written as DNA, the CDR3 is TGTGCCTGGAGTTCCATGGGGGACCATTACAATGAGCAGTTCTTC.

This chain joins TRBV25-1 and TRBJ2-1, with 7 nucleotides matching TRBD2. Germline lookup yields CDR1 MGHDK and CDR2 SYGVNS. This CDR3 spans 9 amino acids. The junction had 4 bases not matched to a gene; V was cut back by 11 bases and J by 12 bases. The CDR3 loop reads CAAGDPQFF. For the CDR3, the DNA is TGTGCCGCGGGGGATCCGCAGTTCTTC. The variable domain in full, with the rest retrieved from reference TRBV25-1 and TRBJ2-1, is EADIYQTPRYLVIGTGKKITLECSQTMGHDKMYWYQQDPGMELHLIHYSYGVNSTEKGDLSSESTVSRIRTEHFPLTLESARPSHTSQYLCAAGDPQFFGPGTRLTVL.